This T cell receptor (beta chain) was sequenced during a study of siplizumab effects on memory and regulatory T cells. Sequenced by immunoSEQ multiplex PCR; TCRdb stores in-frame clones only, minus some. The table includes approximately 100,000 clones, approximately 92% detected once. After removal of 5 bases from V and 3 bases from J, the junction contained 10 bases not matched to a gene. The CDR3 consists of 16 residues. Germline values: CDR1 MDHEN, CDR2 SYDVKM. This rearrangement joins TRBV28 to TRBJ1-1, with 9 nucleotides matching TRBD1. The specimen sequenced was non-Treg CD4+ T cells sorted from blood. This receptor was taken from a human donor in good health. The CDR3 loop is CASSHRGRVRDTEAFF. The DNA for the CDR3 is TGTGCCAGCAGTCACAGGGGGCGCGTCAGGGACACTGAAGCTTTCTTT.